This is a list of T cell receptor beta chains from one sample in a study of cytomegalovirus exposure and HLA in healthy donors. The table came from immunoSEQ multiplex PCR; TCRdb's copy has only in-frame clones and leaves some out. Of some 150,000 clones listed, roughly nine tenths are singletons. The sample comprised PBMCs. Receptor source: a woman younger than 45 in good health and CMV-seronegative. Both conserved end residues are part of each CDR3. The D gene is left open where the match is weak. Only part of the rows carry a size: once, few, many, or a class if the clone is expanded.

d_call j_call v_call clone_size cdr3_nt cdr3_aa
TRBD1 TRBJ1-1 TRBV7-2 NA TGTGCCAGCAGCTACACAGGGGGCTATTCGAACACTGAAGCTTTCTTT CASSYTGGYSNTEAFF
NA TRBJ2-2 TRBV1 NA TGCACCAGCAGCCAAGACGGGGCGGGAGGGCCGTCCGGGGAGCTGTTTTTT CTSSQDGAGGPSGELFF
TRBD2 TRBJ2-2 TRBV25-1 NA TGTGCCAGCACCACTTGGGGGGGACTCATCACCGGGGAGCTGTTTTTT CASTTWGGLITGELFF
TRBD1 TRBJ1-2 TRBV27 NA TGTGCCAGCAGGGGACAGGCACCTACCTATGGCTACACCTTC CASRGQAPTYGYTF
TRBD1 TRBJ2-7 TRBV30 NA TGTGCCTGGAGTGTAGGACAGGGAGGACGCTACGAGCAGTACTTC CAWSVGQGGRYEQYF
NA TRBJ2-6 TRBV19 few TGTGCCAGTAGGCCCGGACGGACTTCTGGGGCCAACGTCCTGACTTTC CASRPGRTSGANVLTF
TRBD1 TRBJ2-3 TRBV6-1 NA TGTGCCAGCAGTAAGACAGGGTGGGATACGCAGTATTTT CASSKTGWDTQYF
NA TRBJ1-1 TRBV9 NA TGTGCCAGCCCCCCGAGGCAAACCTCGAACACTGAAGCTTTCTTT CASPPRQTSNTEAFF
NA TRBJ2-5 TRBV6-5 NA TGTGCCAGCAGGACGGACAGATATCAAGAGACCCAGTACTTC CASRTDRYQETQYF
NA TRBJ2-1 TRBV5-1 NA TGCGCCAGCAGCGTTACTCGGGGCTCCTACAATGAGCAGTTCTTC CASSVTRGSYNEQFF
NA TRBJ1-2 TRBV2 NA TGTGCCAGCAGGGGGGACGGGACACCTTATGGCTACACCTTC CASRGDGTPYGYTF
NA TRBJ2-1 TRBV7-2 NA TGTGCCAGCAGCCTTAGCTTGCGGCGCGAGCAGTTCTTC CASSLSLRREQFF
NA TRBJ2-7 TRBV6-1 NA TGTGCCAGCAGTGAGTCAGGGTTCTCCTACGAGCAGTACTTC CASSESGFSYEQYF
NA TRBJ2-5 TRBV18 NA TGTGCCAGCTCGCGGGACCCGGGTCGGGAGACCCAGTACTTC CASSRDPGRETQYF
TRBD1 TRBJ1-2 TRBV19 once TGTGCCAGTAGTACCCTGGGACAGGGGCGGTATGGCTACACCTTC CASSTLGQGRYGYTF
NA TRBJ2-2 TRBV9 NA TGTGCCAGCAGCCCCAAGGCGGGGCTAGCCGGGACCGGGGAGCTGTTTTTT CASSPKAGLAGTGELFF
TRBD1 TRBJ1-2 TRBV11-2 NA TGTGCCAGCAGCTCCGGACAGGGTGACTATGGCTACACCTTC CASSSGQGDYGYTF
NA TRBJ2-3 TRBV27 NA TGTGCCAGCAGAAAACTAGGGGGGGCCACAGATACGCAGTATTTT CASRKLGGATDTQYF
NA TRBJ1-1 TRBV30 NA TGTGCCTGGGGTATGCAACCCGGAGGAGGGACTGAAGCTTTCTTT CAWGMQPGGGTEAFF